This entry features one TCR beta chain sequence. Its cognate antigen is unknown. In TCRdb, the 5' RACE reads were re-called with MiXCR into one record per CDR3 protein. Found here are 1.5 million to 2 million distinct CDR3 sequences, about 32% of them singletons; the top ten hold about 0.3%. The data stem from a study of identical twins. Findings of the study overall: There were fewer insertions in abundant cord blood beta clonotypes, but memory repertoires showed no such pattern. Low generation-probability sequences were in excess among twin-shared out-of-frame alpha sequences.

This sequence was found in a newborn girl in good health. Sample: cord blood.

Here the CDR3 reads CASRETHNEQFF. The CDR3 coding sequence is TGTGCCAGCAGAGAAACCCACAATGAGCAGTTCTTC. V and J are TRBV6-1 and TRBJ2-1, with D uncertain. Between the trimmed V and J ends, which lost 6 bases and 5 bases, there was a span of 8 bases. The germline V gene encodes CDR1 MNHNS and CDR2 SASEGT. The CDR3 sequence is 12 residues long.